The 13 T cell receptor beta chains below all came from one sample that was sequenced in a study of cytomegalovirus exposure and HLA in healthy donors. The PCR used 60 Vbeta and 13 Jbeta primers. The repertoire was sequenced with immunoSEQ multiplex PCR; TCRdb's copy has only in-frame clones and lacks some. In the table there are 150,000 to 200,000 clones, 70% to 85% of which are singletons. The sequenced sample was PBMCs. These receptors originate from a man aged 50 or older in good health and CMV-seropositive.

The rearrangement links TRBV4-3 to TRBJ1-2; D might be TRBD1 (5 bases). The germline gives CDR1 LGHNA, CDR2 YSLEER. V gave up 0 bases and J gave up 0 bases, with 8 bases separating them. This CDR3 has 15 amino acids. The DNA of the CDR3 is TGCGCCAGCAGCCAAGATCGGGGGTCTAACTATGGCTACACCTTC. Translating gives CASSQDRGSNYGYTF.

V and J are TRBV25-1 and TRBJ1-2; no firm D call. In germline, CDR1 is MGHDK, CDR2 SYGVNS. Deletions cut 8 bases from V and 3 bases from J, with 10 bases between. There are 12 residues in the CDR3. CDR3 protein: CASSERYYGYTF. The CDR3 nucleotides are TGTGCCAGCTCGGAGAGGTACTATGGCTACACCTTC.

This sequence joins TRBV14 and TRBJ2-7; tentative D call: TRBD2 (5 bases). Between the trimmed V and J ends, which lost 0 bases and 6 bases, there was a span of 9 bases. The CDR3 length is 13 residues. Germline CDR1 is SGHDN and CDR2 is FVKESK. The CDR3 protein is CASSQERRTEQYF. The CDR3 DNA follows: TGTGCCAGCAGCCAAGAGCGGAGGACCGAGCAGTACTTC.

Of note for this clone: The junction differs from germline at one of its ends, possibly a read error. The chain couples TRBV6-6 to TRBJ2-7; D is undetermined. This CDR3 is 11 amino acids long. Looked up from germline, CDR1 is MNHNY and CDR2 is SVGAGI (reference sequence). The CDR3 nucleotides read TGTGCCAGCAGTTACTCCTTCGAGCAGTACTTC. Protein product: CASSYSFEQYF.

The CDR3 is CASSQDLRQHYEQYF. CDR3 DNA sequence: TGTGCCAGCAGCCAAGATTTGCGACAGCACTACGAGCAGTACTTC. This chain connects TRBV4-2 to TRBJ2-7, with D maybe TRBD1 (5 bases). The CDR3 sequence is 15 residues long. The V gene's germline CDR1 is LGHNA and CDR2 YNFKEQ. The V gene lost 0 bases and the J gene lost 3 bases, with 12 bases spanning the gap.

The chain links TRBV19 to TRBJ1-1; 8 positions agree with TRBD1. CDR1 is LNHDA and CDR2 is SQIVND in the germline V gene (reference sequence). V lost 5 bases to trimming and J lost 4 bases; unmatched junction nucleotides: 6. The CDR3 runs to 14 residues. In DNA form, the CDR3 reads TGTGCCAGTAGTCAACAGGGGGTGGGCACTGAAGCTTTCTTT. Translated, it gives CASSQQGVGTEAFF. Full variable domain (remainder filled in from reference TRBV19 and TRBJ1-1): DGGITQSPKYLFRKEGQNVTLSCEQNLNHDAMYWYRQDPGQGLRLIYYSQIVNDFQKGDIAEGYSVSREKKESFPLTVTSAQKNPTAFYLCASSQQGVGTEAFFGQGTRLTVV.

The gene calls are TRBV5-4 and TRBJ2-1; D is perhaps TRBD1 (5 bases). The V end was cut by 7 bases, the J end by 8 bases, with 16 bases between. Looked up from germline, CDR1 is SGHNT and CDR2 is YYREEE (reference sequence). The CDR3 is 13 residues long. This chain's CDR3 is CASSVGARDEQFF. Written as DNA, the CDR3 is TGTGCCAGCTCTGTAGGGGCTAGAGATGAGCAGTTCTTC.

The chain recombines TRBV7-8 with TRBJ2-3; TRBD2 matches at 8 bases. J was trimmed by 3 bases and V by 1 base; bases with no gene match: 3. The CDR3 loop spans 15 amino acids. CDR1 and CDR2 from the germline V gene are SGHVS and FQNEAQ. The CDR3 nucleotides are TGTGCCAGCAGCTTAGATGGCGGGGGGACAGATACGCAGTATTTT. Amino acids: CASSLDGGGTDTQYF. The full variable domain, rest sourced from reference TRBV7-8 and TRBJ2-3, is GAGVSQSPRYKVAKRGQDVALRCDPISGHVSLFWYQQALGQGPEFLTYFQNEAQLDKSGLPSDRFFAERPEGSVSTLKIQRTQQEDSAVYLCASSLDGGGTDTQYFGPGTRLTVL.

The chain combines TRBV9 with TRBJ1-2, with D unresolved. The CDR3 consists of 14 residues. Trimming took 0 bases from V and 3 from J, leaving 9 bases between them. Germline values: CDR1 SGDLS, CDR2 YYNGEE. DNA of the CDR3: TGTGCCAGCAGCGTAGGCGGCTCCGACTATGGCTACACCTTC. It is translated as CASSVGGSDYGYTF.

The rearrangement joins TRBV19 to TRBJ1-6; 8 bases agree with TRBD1. Germline CDR1 reads LNHDA; CDR2 reads SQIVND (reference sequence). The CDR3 covers 13 residues. Trimming at V came to 5 bases and at J to 8 bases, leaving 2 bases not matched to a gene. CDR3 in amino acids: CASSDRGDSPLHF. The CDR3 coding sequence is TGTGCCAGTAGTGACAGGGGTGATTCACCCCTCCACTTT.

The genes are TRBV12-5 and TRBJ2-3; no clear D gene. Germline values: CDR1 LGHNT, CDR2 FRNRAP. V lost 8 bases and J lost 3, with 12 bases in between. The CDR3 contains 13 residues. DNA for the CDR3: TGTGCTAGTCTGGCAGGCATGACAGATACGCAGTATTTT. Translating it yields CASLAGMTDTQYF.

The chain employs TRBV10-1 and TRBJ1-1, with D possibly TRBD1 on 6 matching bases. V was pared by 2 bases and J by 7 bases, with 8 bases between. Germline CDR1 reads WNHNN; CDR2 reads SYGVQD (reference sequence). The CDR3 is 12 amino acids. CDR3 nucleotides: TGCGCCAGCAGTGAGAGGGGGAATGAAGCTTTCTTT. It encodes CASSERGNEAFF.

This clone has only a few counts. The gene calls are TRBV7-3 and TRBJ2-2; 9 bases map to TRBD2. The CDR3 consists of 16 residues. V lost 5 bases to trimming and J lost 6 bases; unmatched junction nucleotides: 10. Germline V gives CDR1 SGHTA, CDR2 FQGTGA. The CDR3 spells CASSLSRGGRAGELFF. CDR3 DNA: TGTGCCAGCAGCCTCTCGCGGGGGGGCAGGGCCGGGGAGCTGTTTTTT.